The next 32 T cell receptor beta chains were all read from a single sample in a study of response to subunit inactivated influenza vaccine. TCRdb itself ran the RT-PCR reads through MiXCR, one entry per CDR3 protein. Here the sample spans roughly 700,000 distinct CDR3 sequences, approximately 14% being singletons. The material was PBMCs from blood, obtained less than 15 days before vaccination. These receptors originate from a man aged 45-65 years who received an inactivated influenza vaccine.

The genes are TRBV9 and TRBJ2-5; D uncertain. V was cut by 1 base and J by 5 bases, with 15 bases left in between. Germline-derived CDR1 and CDR2 are SGDLS and YYNGEE. This CDR3 region has 15 residues. DNA for the CDR3: TGTGCCAGCAGCGTACAAGGGTCGGATCGGGAGACCCAGTACTTC. It translates to CASSVQGSDRETQYF.

This clonotype has only a few counts. The CDR3 loop is CASSQALETQYF. The DNA for the CDR3 is TGTGCCAGCAGCCAAGCTCTGGAGACCCAGTACTTC. J is TRBJ2-5 and V is TRBV3-1; D remains unclear. From germline, CDR1 is LGHDT and CDR2 YNNKEL (reference sequence). Trimming removed 1 base at V and 5 bases at J, with 5 bases between. This CDR3 is built from 12 residues.

The table lists this clonotype with a few counts. The genes are TRBV29-1 and TRBJ2-7; TRBD2 agrees at 7 bases. V was clipped by 6 bases and J by 6 bases; unmatched bases: 11. The CDR3 has 13 residues. Per germline, CDR1 SQVTM and CDR2 ANQGSEA. CDR3 amino acids: CSVGVAGAGEQYF. The CDR3 nucleotides are TGCAGCGTGGGAGTTGCGGGAGCGGGCGAGCAGTACTTC.

The sample holds a few counts of this clonotype. The rearrangement uses TRBV20-1 and TRBJ2-7; a weak D match, TRBD1 (5 bases). This CDR3 is 14 amino acids long. Germline V lookup: CDR1 DFQATT, CDR2 SNEGSKA (reference sequence). V was trimmed by 3 bases and J by 5 bases, leaving 17 bases between them. In DNA, the CDR3 is TGCAGTGCTAGTGAAATGACAGCCTCGAACGAGCAGTACTTC. Its translation is CSASEMTASNEQYF.

This sequence joins TRBV28 and TRBJ2-2; D is perhaps TRBD1 or TRBD2 (5 bases each). The V gene lost 6 bases and the J gene lost 0 bases, with 14 bases spanning the gap. Germline V gene data show CDR1 as MDHEN and CDR2 as SYDVKM. The CDR3 sequence is 16 residues long. CDR3 amino acids: CASSLGDASNTGELFF. In DNA form, the CDR3 reads TGTGCCAGCAGCTTGGGGGATGCTTCGAACACCGGGGAGCTGTTTTTT. The entire variable domain, with the rest obtained from reference TRBV28 and TRBJ2-2, is as follows: DVKVTQSSRYLVKRTGEKVFLECVQDMDHENMFWYRQDPGLGLRLIYFSYDVKMKEKGDIPEGYSVSREKKERFSLILESASTNQTSMYLCASSLGDASNTGELFFGEGSRLTVL.

This clonotype occurred a few times. The chain carries TRBV6-2 or TRBV6-3 and TRBJ2-7; 7 bases line up with TRBD1. J gave up 6 bases and V 7 bases, and 12 bases lay outside the gene matches. Looked up from germline, CDR1 is MNHEY and CDR2 is SVGEGT. The CDR3 has 14 amino acids. DNA for the CDR3: TGTGCCAGCACCATAGGGACAGTGCGTCTCGAGCAGTACTTC. Protein product: CASTIGTVRLEQYF.

V and J are TRBV5-1 and TRBJ2-4; 7 positions agree with TRBD1. The CDR3 totals 14 residues. CDR1 is SGHRS, CDR2 YFSETQ, per germline. The ends lost 3 bases at V and 8 bases at J; junction bases unmatched: 8. CDR3 sequence (DNA): TGCGCCAGCAGCTCATCGGACAGGAAGGACATTCAGTACTTC. Amino acid sequence: CASSSSDRKDIQYF.

As concerns this clonotype: Given the absence of the conserved phenylalanine or tryptophan at the CDR3 end, a read error is likely. The CDR3 nucleotides are TGTGCCAGCAGCTTTCGTCTAGCGGGGGGTCACACAGATACGCAGTATATT. It codes for CASSFRLAGGHTDTQYI. The chain recombines TRBV13 with TRBJ2-3; 11 bases agree with TRBD2. CDR3 length: 17 amino acids. Germline trimming cut 3 bases from V and 2 bases from J; bases unmatched to any gene: 7. Germline V gene lookup returns CDR1 PRHDT and CDR2 FYEKMQ (reference sequence).

This clonotype was counted at least ten times. J is TRBJ2-1 and V is TRBV29-1; TRBD1 might be the D (5 bases). Germline CDR1 is SQVTM and CDR2 is ANQGSEA. There are 13 residues in the CDR3. V was trimmed by 1 base and J by 7 bases, leaving 11 bases between them. CDR3 bases: TGCAGCGTTGAAGGTGACAGCAGGAATGAGCAGTTCTTC. The encoded protein is CSVEGDSRNEQFF.

This clonotype was recorded at least ten times. The J gene is TRBJ2-1, the V gene TRBV7-9; 7 nucleotides agree with TRBD2. CDR3 length: 16 amino acids. Germline CDR1 reads SEHNR; CDR2 reads FQNEAQ (reference sequence). Germline trimming cut 2 bases from V and 1 base from J; bases unmatched to any gene: 5. CDR3 in amino acids: CASSLQSGGSYNEQFF. CDR3 DNA sequence: TGTGCCAGCAGCTTACAGTCCGGGGGGTCCTACAATGAGCAGTTCTTC.

This clonotype was detected a few times. One end of the junction is discordant with germline, which a read error may explain. The chain employs TRBV12-3 or TRBV12-4 and TRBJ2-7, with D perhaps TRBD1 (6 bases). CDR3 length: 11 amino acids. This CDR3 is CASRGVTQQYF. CDR3 DNA sequence: TGTGCGAGCAGGGGAGTCACGCAGCAGTACTTC.

This clonotype has a handful of counts. The V gene is TRBV7-2, the J gene TRBJ2-7, with 14 bases matching TRBD2. J gave up 2 bases and V 5 bases, and 5 bases lay outside the gene matches. Germline V gene lookup returns CDR1 SGHTA and CDR2 FQGNSA. The CDR3 has 16 residues. CDR3 sequence (DNA): TGTGCCAGCAGCACAGGGACTAGCGGGAGACCCTACGAGCAGTACTTC. Its translation: CASSTGTSGRPYEQYF.

This clonotype came up a few times. The V call is TRBV2, the J call TRBJ1-5, with 7 bases aligning to TRBD1. Germline V gene sequence: CDR1 SNHLY, CDR2 FYNNEI. CDR3 size: 14 residues. V gave up 5 bases and J gave up 2 bases; unmatched junction bases: 3. CDR3 protein: CASSTGVGNQPQHF. As DNA, the CDR3 is TGTGCCAGCAGTACAGGGGTGGGCAATCAGCCCCAGCATTTT.

The J gene is TRBJ1-6, the V gene TRBV20-1; TRBD1 matches 9 bases. CDR1 is DFQATT and CDR2 is SNEGSKA in the germline V gene (reference sequence). The CDR3 extends over 15 amino acids. Germline trimming cut 7 bases from V and 5 bases from J; bases unmatched to any gene: 9. This CDR3 reads CSGPEGQGNNSPLHF. CDR3 sequence (DNA): TGCAGTGGCCCCGAGGGACAGGGAAATAATTCACCCCTCCACTTT.

The chain carries TRBV30 and TRBJ2-7, with a weak D call TRBD2 (6 bases). Trimming pared 5 bases from V and 3 bases from J, leaving 8 bases between. Per the germline V gene, CDR1 is GTSNPN and CDR2 is SVGIG (reference sequence). The CDR3 totals 11 residues. CDR3 coding DNA: TGTGCCTGGGAGGGACTCTACGAGCAGTACTTC. This encodes CAWEGLYEQYF.

V gene TRBV29-1 combines with J gene TRBJ2-4, with TRBD1 matching over 9 bases. With 4 bases clipped from V and 7 bases from J, the junction kept 5 bases outside the gene matches. The CDR3 totals 13 residues. Germline V lookup: CDR1 SQVTM, CDR2 ANQGSEA. The CDR3 is CSVGGTGKNIQYF. The CDR3 bases are TGCAGCGTTGGCGGGACAGGGAAGAACATTCAGTACTTC. The whole variable domain, filled in from reference TRBV29-1 and TRBJ2-4, reads SAVISQKPSRDICQRGTSLTIQCQVDSQVTMMFWYRQQPGQSLTLIATANQGSEATYESGFVIDKFPISRPNLTFSTLTVSNMSPEDSSIYLCSVGGTGKNIQYFGAGTRLSVL.

This clonotype was observed a few times. The gene calls are TRBV10-3 and TRBJ2-3, with 8 bases aligning to TRBD2. The ends lost 2 bases at V and 0 bases at J; junction bases unmatched: 13. CDR1 is ENHRY and CDR2 is SYGVKD in the germline V gene. The CDR3 spans 19 residues. As DNA, the CDR3 is TGTGCCATCAGTGAGAGGGGAGCGGGGGACCCCCTTAGCACAGATACGCAGTATTTT. Translating it yields CAISERGAGDPLSTDTQYF.

This clonotype was counted only a few times. This CDR3 is CASFSDIDTYNEQFF. CDR3 DNA sequence: TGTGCCAGCTTTTCGGACATCGACACCTACAATGAGCAGTTCTTC. The chain carries TRBV7-9 and TRBJ2-1, with a tentative D call TRBD1 (5 bases). This CDR3 region has 15 residues. The germline CDR1 and CDR2 sequences are SEHNR and FQNEAQ (reference sequence). Trimming stripped 8 bases from V and 2 bases from J, with 16 bases between.

This clonotype was counted many times. The chain couples TRBV29-1 to TRBJ2-7; 9 bases line up with TRBD2. Germline V lookup: CDR1 SQVTM, CDR2 ANQGSEA. With V trimmed by 6 bases and J by 6 bases, 12 bases remained unmatched. The CDR3 runs to 14 residues. CDR3 sequence (DNA): TGCAGCGTCAGGGGACTAGCAGGTTTGCCCGAGCAGTACTTC. It specifies CSVRGLAGLPEQYF.

In its sample, this clonotype was seen a few times. The gene calls are TRBV11-2 and TRBJ2-5; possible D gene TRBD1, 6 bases. Germline V CDR1 and CDR2: SGHAT, FQNNGV. There are 13 residues in the CDR3. Trimming cost V 9 bases and J 5 bases, with 16 bases left between them. Here the CDR3 DNA reads TGTGCCAGTAGCAGGGGTTTCGGCGAGACCCAGTACTTC. Translated, it gives CASSRGFGETQYF.

The rearrangement joins TRBV4-1 to TRBJ1-6, with D maybe TRBD1 (6 bases). Germline CDR1 is MGHRA and CDR2 is YSYEKL. Trimming pared 0 bases from V and 7 bases from J, leaving 10 bases between. The CDR3 has 15 amino acids. The CDR3 region is CASSQDGGRNSPLHF. CDR3 in DNA: TGCGCCAGCAGCCAAGACGGGGGCCGGAATTCACCCCTCCACTTT.

This clonotype occurred a few times. The chain recombines TRBV18 with TRBJ2-2, with D unresolved. Per the germline V gene, CDR1 is KGHSH and CDR2 is LQKENI. This CDR3 has 13 residues. The ends were cut back, 7 bases at V and 3 bases at J, with 9 bases in the middle. CDR3 residues: CASLTEYTGELFF. The CDR3 DNA reads TGTGCCAGCTTGACTGAATACACCGGGGAGCTGTTTTTT.

The table lists this clonotype with a few counts. The chain combines TRBV6-5 with TRBJ2-1; possibly TRBD1 or TRBD2 for D (7 bases each). Germline lookup yields CDR1 MNHEY and CDR2 SVGAGI. The CDR3 runs to 17 residues. V lost 0 bases to trimming and J lost 9 bases, with 21 bases between them. CDR3 sequence reads: CASSYSTGGGGHGEQFF. The CDR3 nucleotides read TGTGCCAGCAGTTACTCAACCGGGGGAGGGGGCCATGGTGAGCAGTTCTTC.

The gene calls are TRBV5-1 and TRBJ2-6; D is perhaps TRBD1 or TRBD2 (7 bases each). Trimming pared 5 bases from V and 0 bases from J, leaving 15 bases between. The CDR3 is 17 residues long. CDR1 is SGHRS and CDR2 is YFSETQ in the germline V gene. This CDR3 reads CASSRGDSNSGANVLTF. The DNA of the CDR3 is TGCGCCAGCAGTCGGGGGGACAGTAACTCTGGGGCCAACGTCCTGACTTTC. The full variable domain, with the rest looked up from reference TRBV5-1 and TRBJ2-6, is KAGVTQTPRYLIKTRGQQVTLSCSPISGHRSVSWYQQTPGQGLQFLFEYFSETQRNKGNFPGRFSGRQFSNSRSEMNVSTLELGDSALYLCASSRGDSNSGANVLTFGAGSRLTVL.

In its sample, this clonotype was seen a few times. This chain links TRBV19 with TRBJ2-1; no definite D call. This CDR3 spans 15 amino acids. Trimming removed 1 base at V and 3 bases at J, with 10 bases between. In germline, CDR1 is LNHDA, CDR2 SQIVND (reference sequence). The CDR3 sequence is CASSIGLGGYNEQFF. The CDR3 DNA reads as TGTGCCAGTAGTATAGGACTGGGTGGCTACAATGAGCAGTTCTTC.

The J gene is TRBJ2-2, the V gene TRBV20-1; 8 bases align to TRBD1. The CDR3 is made up of 16 amino acids. Trimming removed 1 base from V and 4 bases from J; junction bases left unmatched: 8. The germline V gene has CDR1 DFQATT and CDR2 SNEGSKA (reference sequence). The CDR3 sequence is CSARASGRGLTGELFF. The CDR3 nucleotides are TGCAGTGCTAGAGCCTCGGGCAGGGGGCTCACCGGGGAGCTGTTTTTT.

In this sample, this clonotype turned up a few times. The rearrangement joins TRBV20-1 to TRBJ2-1; TRBD2 matches at 8 bases. After removal of 1 base from V and 0 bases from J, the junction contained 8 bases not matched to a gene. Germline values: CDR1 DFQATT, CDR2 SNEGSKA (reference sequence). This CDR3 spans 17 amino acids. The CDR3 DNA sequence: TGCAGTGCTAGAGTTGCGGGGGGACCCTTCTCCTACAATGAGCAGTTCTTC. This sequence encodes CSARVAGGPFSYNEQFF.

This chain uses TRBV12-3 or TRBV12-4 with TRBJ1-1, with 7 bases that match TRBD1. V lost 7 bases and J lost 4; bases outside the gene matches: 18. The CDR3 runs 17 residues. In DNA, the CDR3 is TGTGCCAGCAATAAGGACAGGTTGGTGATGATGGTCACTGAAGCTTTCTTT. Amino acids: CASNKDRLVMMVTEAFF.

This clonotype was seen more than once but under ten times. The genes are TRBV27 and TRBJ2-1; tentative D call: TRBD2 (5 bases). Looked up from germline, CDR1 is MNHEY and CDR2 is SMNVEV (reference sequence). This CDR3 region has 15 residues. V was clipped by 5 bases and J by 5 bases, with 16 bases between them. The CDR3 reads CASSPDFTPNNEQFF. CDR3 bases: TGTGCCAGCAGTCCGGACTTCACGCCGAACAATGAGCAGTTCTTC.

This clonotype was counted only a few times. This chain links TRBV18 with TRBJ2-5, with 7 bases fitting TRBD1. J lost 1 base, V lost 5 bases, and 7 bases had no gene match. Germline CDR1 reads KGHSH; CDR2 reads LQKENI. There are 15 residues in the CDR3. CDR3 region: CASSVTGTAQETQYF. For the CDR3, the DNA is TGTGCCAGCTCAGTAACAGGGACAGCCCAAGAGACCCAGTACTTC.

This clonotype has just a few counts. This chain connects TRBV28 to TRBJ1-2; D unresolved. V shed 5 bases and J shed 5 bases, with 9 bases lying between them. The CDR3 sequence is 12 residues long. Germline V gene sequence: CDR1 MDHEN, CDR2 SYDVKM. CDR3 bases: TGTGCCAGCAGTCCCGGACCTTATGGCTACACCTTC. The encoded protein is CASSPGPYGYTF.

This clonotype was seen more than once but under ten times. The CDR3 sequence: CASSQDTSGVSDTQYF. DNA for the CDR3: TGCGCCAGCAGCCAAGATACTAGCGGGGTGTCAGATACGCAGTATTTT. V and J are TRBV4-3 and TRBJ2-3, with 10 positions matching TRBD2. Germline CDR1 reads LGHNA; CDR2 reads YSLEER. Germline trimming cut 0 bases from V and 4 bases from J; bases unmatched to any gene: 4. The CDR3 consists of 16 residues.